These T cell receptor beta chains were read from a single sample in a study of T cells after yellow fever vaccination. One entry per CDR3 protein results from TCRdb running MiXCR on the 5' RACE reads. The table lists hundreds of thousands of distinct CDR3 sequences, about 4% of them singletons, with around 23% in the top ten. The sample in question was PBMCs, obtained 5 days after the yellow fever booster vaccination. The receptors come from a man younger than 30 who received the YFV17D yellow fever vaccine. Each CDR3 is given with its conserved first and last residue. A D gene is named only where the DNA matches it firmly. The size of a clone is reported for some rows only, either as once, few or many, or as a class for expanded clones.

>TRBJ1-2|TRBD1|.|TRBV3-1
TGTGCCAGCAGCCCACTGGGACAGTCCTATGGCTACACCTTC
CASSPLGQSYGYTF
>TRBJ2-6|.|many|TRBV6-5
TGTGCCAGCAGGTTCCAGGGTGCTGGGGCCAACGTCCTGACTTTC
CASRFQGAGANVLTF
>TRBJ2-2|TRBD1|few|TRBV12-3/TRBV12-4
TGTGCCAGCAGTACAGGGGGCGCGAACACCGGGGAGCTGTTTTTT
CASSTGGANTGELFF
>TRBJ1-2|.|many|TRBV5-1
TGCGCCAGCAGCTCACTACCGGGGGGGGCGAGCTATGGCTACACCTTC
CASSSLPGGASYGYTF
>TRBJ1-2|.|many|TRBV6-5
TGTGCCAGCAGTCGTGGGGCAGACTATGGCTACACCTTC
CASSRGADYGYTF
>TRBJ1-1|.|many|TRBV5-6
TGTGCCAGCACCCCTGGGGTTGAAAACACTGAAGCTTTCTTT
CASTPGVENTEAFF
>TRBJ2-1|TRBD2|many|TRBV5-1
TGCGCCAGCAGGGCCACTAGCGGGGGTTCCTACAATGAGCAGTTCTTC
CASRATSGGSYNEQFF
>TRBJ2-5|.|few|TRBV7-2
TGTGCCAGCAGCTTAAACGCCCTGGGGGTCCAAGAGACCCAGTACTTC
CASSLNALGVQETQYF
>TRBJ1-2|.|.|TRBV7-2
TGTGCCAGCAGCTTAGGGGGGTCTCGGCGTGGCTACACCTTC
CASSLGGSRRGYTF
>TRBJ2-1|.|many|TRBV9
TGTGCCAGCAGCCTAGGAGGGGGCCAGTACAATGAGCAGTTCTTC
CASSLGGGQYNEQFF
>TRBJ1-4|.|few|TRBV20-1
TGCAGTGCTAGCGACGGTGCAACTAATGAAAAACTGTTTTTT
CSASDGATNEKLFF
>TRBJ1-2|TRBD1|.|TRBV7-2
TGTGCCAGCAGCTTAGCGCGGGGACAGGGGGCGACCTATGGCTACACCTTC
CASSLARGQGATYGYTF
>TRBJ2-2|.|.|TRBV7-9
TGTGCCAGCAGACCCGAGCAGATGAACACCGGGGAGCTGTTTTTT
CASRPEQMNTGELFF
>TRBJ1-1|.|.|TRBV2
TGTGCCAGCAGTGCTTACGGTTTCGGGGGTGAAGCTTTCTTT
CASSAYGFGGEAFF
>TRBJ1-2|.|few|TRBV18
TGTGCCAGCTCACCAATCAAAAGGTCTGACTATGGCTACACCTTC
CASSPIKRSDYGYTF
>TRBJ2-3|.|few|TRBV2
TGTGCCAGCATCCAGAGCGGCACAGATACGCAGTATTTT
CASIQSGTDTQYF
>TRBJ1-2|.|few|TRBV7-6
TGTGCCAGCAGCCTAACATACAGGGAAAGGAGCGGCTACACCTTC
CASSLTYRERSGYTF
>TRBJ2-1|.|few|TRBV5-1
TGCGCCAGCAGCTTCCGGGGGCCCTCCTACAATGAGCAGTTCTTC
CASSFRGPSYNEQFF
>TRBJ2-1|.|.|TRBV4-3
TGCGCCAGCAGCCAAGATTCTTTCGGAAATGAGCAGTTCTTC
CASSQDSFGNEQFF
>TRBJ2-1|.|.|TRBV12-3/TRBV12-4
TGTGCCAGCAGTTCGGACTCTTTTGAGCAGTTCTTC
CASSSDSFEQFF
>TRBJ1-2|.|.|TRBV6-5
TGTGCCAGCAGTTACTCGGTTTCCTGGGGTAACTATGGCTACACCTTC
CASSYSVSWGNYGYTF
>TRBJ2-5|TRBD2|few|TRBV7-2
TGTGCCAGCAGCTTAGGTGTCGGGGGGGCCAAAGAGACCCAGTACTTC
CASSLGVGGAKETQYF
>TRBJ2-7|TRBD1|many|TRBV6-6
TGTGCCAGTGGGGGACAGGCAACCTACGAGCAGTACTTC
CASGGQATYEQYF
>TRBJ2-2|.|many|TRBV6-5
TGTGCCAGCACCACCGACATTGGGGAGCTGTTTTTT
CASTTDIGELFF
>TRBJ2-4|.|few|TRBV30
TGTGCCTGGAGTGGGGCTGGGGGATACCTAGCCAAAAACATTCAGTACTTC
CAWSGAGGYLAKNIQYF
>TRBJ1-1|TRBD1|few|TRBV28
TGTGCCAGCAGACCTGGACAGGACACTGAAGCTTTCTTT
CASRPGQDTEAFF
>TRBJ1-1|.|many|TRBV5-1
TGCGCCAGCAGCTCGACGACCGGGGGGAACACTGAAGCTTTCTTT
CASSSTTGGNTEAFF
>TRBJ2-5|.|few|TRBV20-1
TGCAGTGCTAGAGATGGGCGGATGGGGGAGACCCAGTACTTC
CSARDGRMGETQYF
>TRBJ1-2|.|.|TRBV25-1
TGTGCCAGCAGTGGATACGGAATCTATGGCTACACCTTC
CASSGYGIYGYTF
>TRBJ2-7|TRBD2|few|TRBV7-3
TGTGCCAGCAGCCTCCTAGGCGGGGGGGCCCCCGAGCAGTACTTC
CASSLLGGGAPEQYF
>TRBJ1-6|.|.|TRBV27
TGTGCCAGCAGTACAGGGCAAAATTCACCCCTCCACTTT
CASSTGQNSPLHF
>TRBJ1-2|TRBD1|many|TRBV29-1
TGCAGCGTCGAAGACAGGGGGCAGAACTATGGCTACACCTTC
CSVEDRGQNYGYTF
>TRBJ2-1|.|few|TRBV7-8
TGTGCCAGCAGCTACAGTACCTACAATGAGCAGTTCTTC
CASSYSTYNEQFF
>TRBJ2-1|TRBD2|many|TRBV7-8
TGTGCCAGCAGCCCCACCCGACTAGCGGGGGAGGTTGAGCAGTTCTTC
CASSPTRLAGEVEQFF
>TRBJ2-3|.|.|TRBV5-1
TGCGCCAGCATCGGAGATACGCAGTATTTT
CASIGDTQYF
>TRBJ1-2|TRBD1|few|TRBV5-1
TGCGCCAGCAGCGTAGTACAGGGGTTGGATGGCTACACCTTC
CASSVVQGLDGYTF
>TRBJ2-1|.|.|TRBV5-1
TGCGCCAGCAGCTTGGCCGAGGGGGGGGATTACAATGAGCAGTTCTTC
CASSLAEGGDYNEQFF
>TRBJ2-1|TRBD1|many|TRBV7-2
TGTGCCAGCAGCTTATGGACAGGGGGGGACAATGAGCAGTTCTTC
CASSLWTGGDNEQFF
>TRBJ1-1|TRBD1|few|TRBV7-2
TGTGCCAGCAGCCGACAGGGGGGCATGAACACTGAAGCTTTCTTT
CASSRQGGMNTEAFF
>TRBJ1-1|.|.|TRBV6-5
TGTGCCAGCAAGGCAGGGGTGACTGAAGCTTTCTTT
CASKAGVTEAFF
>TRBJ2-3|.|few|TRBV5-8
TGTGCCAGCAGCTTGGGGGGACTGCAACCAGATACGCAGTATTTT
CASSLGGLQPDTQYF
>TRBJ2-2|.|many|TRBV5-1
TGCGCCAGCAGTACAAGGGTTGGTTTCGCGAACACCGGGGAGCTGTTTTTT
CASSTRVGFANTGELFF
>TRBJ2-5|TRBD1|many|TRBV20-1
TGCAGTGCTTTCCGGGACAGGGGTCGGGAGACCCAGTACTTC
CSAFRDRGRETQYF
>TRBJ1-4|.|many|TRBV15
TGTGCCACCAGCAGCAGCCTGGGGCCTAATGAAAAACTGTTTTTT
CATSSSLGPNEKLFF
>TRBJ2-2|.|.|TRBV24-1
TGTGCCATTCCCCAGGGGAGGAACACCGGGGAGCTGTTTTTT
CAIPQGRNTGELFF
>TRBJ2-3|.|.|TRBV11-2
TGTGCCAGCAGCTTAAGTTTAGATACGCAGTATTTT
CASSLSLDTQYF
>TRBJ2-2|.|.|TRBV4-3
TGCGCCAGCAGCCAACCGTCCACGAACACCGGGGAGCTGTTTTTT
CASSQPSTNTGELFF
>TRBJ2-3|TRBD1|many|TRBV10-3
TGTGCCACCGCATGGGACAGGGCTACAGATACGCAGTATTTT
CATAWDRATDTQYF
>TRBJ1-2|TRBD1|.|TRBV5-1
TGCGCCAGCAGCTCCGGGACAGTTCCGACCCATGGCTACACCTTC
CASSSGTVPTHGYTF
>TRBJ1-4|.|many|TRBV29-1
TGCAGCGTCGGTCAGGGGCTTCCTAATGAAAAACTGTTTTTT
CSVGQGLPNEKLFF